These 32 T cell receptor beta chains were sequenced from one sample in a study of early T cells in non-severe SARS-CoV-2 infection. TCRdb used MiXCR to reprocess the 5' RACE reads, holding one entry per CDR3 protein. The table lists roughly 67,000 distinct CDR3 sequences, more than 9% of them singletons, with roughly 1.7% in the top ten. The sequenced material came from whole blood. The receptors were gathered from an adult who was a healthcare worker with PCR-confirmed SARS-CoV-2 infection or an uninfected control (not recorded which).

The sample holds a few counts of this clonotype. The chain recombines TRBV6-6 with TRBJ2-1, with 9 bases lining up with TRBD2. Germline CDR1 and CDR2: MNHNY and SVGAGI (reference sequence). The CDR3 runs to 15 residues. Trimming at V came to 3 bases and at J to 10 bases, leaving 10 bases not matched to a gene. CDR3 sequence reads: CASSYRVAGAPEQFF. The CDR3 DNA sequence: TGTGCCAGCAGTTATAGGGTAGCGGGGGCCCCAGAGCAGTTCTTC.

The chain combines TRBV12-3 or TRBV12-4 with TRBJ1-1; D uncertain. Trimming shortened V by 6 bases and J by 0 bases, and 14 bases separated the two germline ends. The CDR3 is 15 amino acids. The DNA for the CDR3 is TGTGCCAGCAGGGCAGGTGTGCGGATGAACACTGAAGCTTTCTTT. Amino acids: CASRAGVRMNTEAFF.

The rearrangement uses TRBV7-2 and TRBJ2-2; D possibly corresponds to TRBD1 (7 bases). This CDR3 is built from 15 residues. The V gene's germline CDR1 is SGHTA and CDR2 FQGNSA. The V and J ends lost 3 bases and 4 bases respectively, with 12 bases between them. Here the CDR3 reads CASSFTGEATGELFF. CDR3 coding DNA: TGTGCCAGCAGCTTTACAGGGGAGGCCACCGGGGAGCTGTTTTTT. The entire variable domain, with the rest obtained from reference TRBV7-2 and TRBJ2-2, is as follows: GAGVSQSPSNKVTEKGKDVELRCDPISGHTALYWYRQSLGQGLEFLIYFQGNSAPDKSGLPSDRFSAERTGGSVSTLTIQRTQQEDSAVYLCASSFTGEATGELFFGEGSRLTVL.

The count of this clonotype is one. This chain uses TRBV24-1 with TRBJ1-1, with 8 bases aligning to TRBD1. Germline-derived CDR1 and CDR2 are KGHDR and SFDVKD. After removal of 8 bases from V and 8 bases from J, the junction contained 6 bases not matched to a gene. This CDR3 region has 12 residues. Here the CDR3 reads CATTSRTGEAFF. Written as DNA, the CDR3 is TGTGCCACCACATCCCGGACAGGGGAAGCTTTCTTT.

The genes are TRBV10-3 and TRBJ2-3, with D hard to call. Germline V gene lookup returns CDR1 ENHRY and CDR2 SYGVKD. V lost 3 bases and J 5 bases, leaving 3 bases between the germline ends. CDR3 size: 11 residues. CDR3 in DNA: TGTGCCATCAGTGACGTAGATACGCAGTATTTT. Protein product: CAISDVDTQYF.

This CDR3 reads CASRRQGTYEQYF. DNA for the CDR3: TGTGCCAGCAGAAGACAGGGTACCTACGAGCAGTACTTC. The V call is TRBV5-6, the J call TRBJ2-7; 7 positions match TRBD1. The ends lost 5 bases at V and 2 bases at J; junction bases unmatched: 4. The CDR3 loop spans 13 amino acids. Per the germline V gene, CDR1 is SGHDT and CDR2 is YYEEEE.

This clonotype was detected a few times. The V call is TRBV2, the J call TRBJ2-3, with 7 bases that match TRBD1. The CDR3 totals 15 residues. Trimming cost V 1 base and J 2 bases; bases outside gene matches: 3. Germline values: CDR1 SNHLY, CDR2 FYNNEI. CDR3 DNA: TGTGCCAGCAGTGAAGGAGGGACAGCCACAGATACGCAGTATTTT. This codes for CASSEGGTATDTQYF.

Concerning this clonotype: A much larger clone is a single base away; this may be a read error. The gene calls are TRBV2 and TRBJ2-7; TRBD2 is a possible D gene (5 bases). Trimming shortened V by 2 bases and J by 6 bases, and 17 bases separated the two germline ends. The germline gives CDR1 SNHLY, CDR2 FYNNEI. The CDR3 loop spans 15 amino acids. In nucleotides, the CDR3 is TGTGCCAGCAGTGAACGGGGTCAGATGGTGGCCGAGCAGTACTTC. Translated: CASSERGQMVAEQYF.

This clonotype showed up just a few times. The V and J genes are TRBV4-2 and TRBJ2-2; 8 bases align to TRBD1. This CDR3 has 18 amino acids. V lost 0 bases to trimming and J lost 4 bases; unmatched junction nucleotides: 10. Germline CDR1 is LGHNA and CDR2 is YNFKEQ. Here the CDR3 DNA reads TGTGCCAGCAGCCAAGATAATCTGGGACAGGCGCCCACCGGGGAGCTGTTTTTT. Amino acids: CASSQDNLGQAPTGELFF.

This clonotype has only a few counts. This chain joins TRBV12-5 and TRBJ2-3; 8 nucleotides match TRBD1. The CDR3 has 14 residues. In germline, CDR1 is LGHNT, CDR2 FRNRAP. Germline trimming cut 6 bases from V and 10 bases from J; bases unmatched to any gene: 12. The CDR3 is CASGNAAGTGAQYF. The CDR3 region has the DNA TGTGCTAGTGGGAACGCAGCCGGGACAGGCGCGCAGTATTTT.

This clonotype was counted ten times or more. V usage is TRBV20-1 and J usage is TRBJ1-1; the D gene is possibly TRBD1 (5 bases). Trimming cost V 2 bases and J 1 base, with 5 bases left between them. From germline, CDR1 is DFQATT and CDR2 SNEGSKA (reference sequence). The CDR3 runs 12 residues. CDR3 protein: CSARQGNTEAFF. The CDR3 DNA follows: TGCAGTGCTAGACAGGGGAACACTGAAGCTTTCTTT.

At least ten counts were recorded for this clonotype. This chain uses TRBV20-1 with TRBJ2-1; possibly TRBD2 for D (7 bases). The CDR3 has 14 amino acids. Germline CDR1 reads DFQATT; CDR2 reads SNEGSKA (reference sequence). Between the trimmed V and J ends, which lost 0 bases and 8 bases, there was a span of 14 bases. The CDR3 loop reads CSARDPAGADEQFF. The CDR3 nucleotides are TGCAGTGCTAGAGATCCCGCGGGGGCTGATGAGCAGTTCTTC.

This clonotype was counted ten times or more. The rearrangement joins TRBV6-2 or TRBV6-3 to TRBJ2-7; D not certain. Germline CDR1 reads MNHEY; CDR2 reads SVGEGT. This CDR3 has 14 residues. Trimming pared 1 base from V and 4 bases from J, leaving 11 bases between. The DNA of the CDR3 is TGTGCCAGCAGTTACTGGGCGGTCGGTTACGAGCAGTACTTC. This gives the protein CASSYWAVGYEQYF.

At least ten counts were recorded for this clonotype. CDR3 amino acids: CASSWGSGSTGELFF. The CDR3 coding sequence is TGTGCCAGCAGTTGGGGTAGCGGGAGCACCGGGGAGCTGTTTTTT. The chain carries TRBV6-2 or TRBV6-3 and TRBJ2-2; 9 bases match TRBD2. V lost 4 bases, J lost 4 bases, and 4 bases stayed unmatched. CDR1 and CDR2 from the germline V gene are MNHEY and SVGEGT. The CDR3 spans 15 residues.

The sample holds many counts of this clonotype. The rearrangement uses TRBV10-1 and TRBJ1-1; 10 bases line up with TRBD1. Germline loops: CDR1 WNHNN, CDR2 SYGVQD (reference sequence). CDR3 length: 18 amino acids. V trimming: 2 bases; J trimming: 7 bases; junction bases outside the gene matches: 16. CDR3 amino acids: CASSERVTVLGQGVEAFF. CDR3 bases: TGCGCCAGCAGTGAGAGGGTTACAGTCCTCGGACAGGGGGTTGAAGCTTTCTTT.

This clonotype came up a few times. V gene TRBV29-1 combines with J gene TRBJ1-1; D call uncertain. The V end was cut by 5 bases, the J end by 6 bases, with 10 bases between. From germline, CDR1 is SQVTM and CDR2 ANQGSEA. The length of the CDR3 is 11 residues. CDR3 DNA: TGCAGCGTTCGAGACCCCTCTGAAGCTTTCTTT. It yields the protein CSVRDPSEAFF.

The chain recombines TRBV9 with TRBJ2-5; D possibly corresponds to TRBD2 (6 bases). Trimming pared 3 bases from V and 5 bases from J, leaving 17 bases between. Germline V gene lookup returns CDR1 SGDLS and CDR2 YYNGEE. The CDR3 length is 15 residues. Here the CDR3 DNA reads TGTGCCAGCAGCGCCCATACCGGGGGATCGGAGACCCAGTACTTC. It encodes CASSAHTGGSETQYF.

The CDR3 DNA reads as TGTGCCAGCAGCTTAAGAGCAACAGGGCGTGGCGGTTCACCCCTCCACTTT. It translates to CASSLRATGRGGSPLHF. This chain uses TRBV7-8 with TRBJ1-6, with a weak D call TRBD1 (6 bases). Germline CDR1 is SGHVS and CDR2 is FQNEAQ. V lost 2 bases, J lost 9 bases, and 20 bases lay in between. There are 17 residues in the CDR3.

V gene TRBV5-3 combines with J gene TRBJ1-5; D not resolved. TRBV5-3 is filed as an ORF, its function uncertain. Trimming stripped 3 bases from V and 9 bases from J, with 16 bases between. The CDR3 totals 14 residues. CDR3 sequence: CARSCRSLGGPQHF. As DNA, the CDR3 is TGTGCCAGAAGCTGTAGGAGCCTCGGCGGGCCCCAGCATTTT.

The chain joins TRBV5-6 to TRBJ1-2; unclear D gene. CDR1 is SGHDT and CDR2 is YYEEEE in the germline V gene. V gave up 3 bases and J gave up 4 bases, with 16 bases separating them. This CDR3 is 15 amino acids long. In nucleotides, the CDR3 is TGTGCCAGCAGCTCAAGCCAGGACGGAGGCTATGGCTACACCTTC. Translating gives CASSSSQDGGYGYTF.

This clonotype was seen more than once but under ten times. The CDR3 sequence: CASSQGFQGNTIYF. CDR3 in DNA: TGTGCCAGCAGCCAGGGGTTTCAGGGAAACACCATATATTTT. The chain links TRBV3-1 to TRBJ1-3, with D unresolved. With 3 bases removed from V and 4 bases from J, the gap between germline ends came to 10 bases. Per germline, CDR1 LGHDT and CDR2 YNNKEL (reference sequence). The CDR3 contains 14 residues.

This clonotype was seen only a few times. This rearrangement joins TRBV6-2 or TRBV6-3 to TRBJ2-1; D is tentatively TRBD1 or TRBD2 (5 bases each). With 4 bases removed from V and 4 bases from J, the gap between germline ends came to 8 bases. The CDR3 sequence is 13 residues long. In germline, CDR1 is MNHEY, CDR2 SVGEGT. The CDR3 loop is CASSWDLYNEQFF. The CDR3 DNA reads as TGTGCCAGCAGTTGGGACCTTTACAATGAGCAGTTCTTC.

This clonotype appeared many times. The CDR3 DNA is TGCAGTGCTACTCCGGGGGGCTCCTACAATGAGCAGTTCTTC. Its translation is CSATPGGSYNEQFF. This sequence joins TRBV20-1 and TRBJ2-1, with 7 bases identical to TRBD2. The CDR3 is 14 residues long. CDR1 DFQATT and CDR2 SNEGSKA come from the germline V gene (reference sequence). V shed 4 bases, J shed 0 bases, and the junction held 3 bases outside the gene matches.

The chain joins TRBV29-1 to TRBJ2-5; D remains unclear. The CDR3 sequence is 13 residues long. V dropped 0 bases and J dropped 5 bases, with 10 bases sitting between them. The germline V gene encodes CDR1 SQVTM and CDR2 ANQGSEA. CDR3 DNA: TGCAGCGTTGAAGAGGGAACTCCGGAGACCCAGTACTTC. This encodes CSVEEGTPETQYF. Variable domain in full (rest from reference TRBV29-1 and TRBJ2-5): SAVISQKPSRDICQRGTSLTIQCQVDSQVTMMFWYRQQPGQSLTLIATANQGSEATYESGFVIDKFPISRPNLTFSTLTVSNMSPEDSSIYLCSVEEGTPETQYFGPGTRLLVL.

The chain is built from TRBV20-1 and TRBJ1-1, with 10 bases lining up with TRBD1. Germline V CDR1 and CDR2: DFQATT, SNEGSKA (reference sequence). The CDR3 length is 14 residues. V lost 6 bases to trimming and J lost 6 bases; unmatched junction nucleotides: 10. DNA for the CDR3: TGCAGTGCCCCTCAGAGGGACAGGGGATCTGAAGCTTTCTTT. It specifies CSAPQRDRGSEAFF.

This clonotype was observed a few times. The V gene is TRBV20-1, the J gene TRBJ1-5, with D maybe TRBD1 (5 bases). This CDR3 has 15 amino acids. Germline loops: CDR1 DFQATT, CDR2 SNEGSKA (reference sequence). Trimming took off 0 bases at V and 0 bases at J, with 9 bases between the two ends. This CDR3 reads CSARDAGTSNQPQHF. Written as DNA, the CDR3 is TGCAGTGCTAGAGATGCGGGGACTAGCAATCAGCCCCAGCATTTT.

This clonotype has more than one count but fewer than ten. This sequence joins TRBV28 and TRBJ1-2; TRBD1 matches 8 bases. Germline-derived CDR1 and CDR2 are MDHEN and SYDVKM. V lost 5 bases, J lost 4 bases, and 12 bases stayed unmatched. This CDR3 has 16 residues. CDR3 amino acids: CASSTTAGRGPYGYTF. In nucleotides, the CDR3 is TGTGCCAGCAGTACCACCGCAGGCAGGGGGCCCTATGGCTACACCTTC.

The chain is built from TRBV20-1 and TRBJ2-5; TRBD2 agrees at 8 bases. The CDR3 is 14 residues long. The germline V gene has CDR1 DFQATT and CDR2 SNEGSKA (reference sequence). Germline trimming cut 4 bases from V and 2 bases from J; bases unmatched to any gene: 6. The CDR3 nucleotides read TGCAGTGCTACGCGGGGGGAACATCAAGAGACCCAGTACTTC. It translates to CSATRGEHQETQYF.

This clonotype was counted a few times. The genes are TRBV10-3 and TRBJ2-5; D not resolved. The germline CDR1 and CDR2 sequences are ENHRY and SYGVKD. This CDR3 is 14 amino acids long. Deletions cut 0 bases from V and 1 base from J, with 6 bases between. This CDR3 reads CAISESPGQETQYF. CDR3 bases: TGTGCCATCAGTGAGTCCCCGGGCCAAGAGACCCAGTACTTC.

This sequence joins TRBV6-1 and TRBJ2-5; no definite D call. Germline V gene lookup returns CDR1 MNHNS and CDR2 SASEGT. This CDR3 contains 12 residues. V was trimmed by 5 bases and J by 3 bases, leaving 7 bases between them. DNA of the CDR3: TGTGCCAGCAGTAGGCATAAAGAGACCCAGTACTTC. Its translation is CASSRHKETQYF.

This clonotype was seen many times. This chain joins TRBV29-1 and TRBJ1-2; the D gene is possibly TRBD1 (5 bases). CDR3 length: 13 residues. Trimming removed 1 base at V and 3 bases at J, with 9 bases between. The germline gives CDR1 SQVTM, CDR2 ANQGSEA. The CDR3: CSVEVTEHYGYTF. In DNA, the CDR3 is TGCAGCGTTGAAGTGACAGAGCACTATGGCTACACCTTC.

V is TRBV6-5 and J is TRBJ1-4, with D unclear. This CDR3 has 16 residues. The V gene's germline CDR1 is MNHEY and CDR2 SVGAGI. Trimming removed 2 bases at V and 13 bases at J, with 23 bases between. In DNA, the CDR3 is TGTGCCAGCAGTTACAGGAGCAATGCAGGCCGTTCGGGACTGTTTTTT. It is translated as CASSYRSNAGRSGLFF.